The subject of this entry is one T cell receptor (beta chain). This receptor's antigen is unknown. No base qualities exist here, and no much larger clone lies one base off it. The library was built by means of the immunoSEQ multiplex PCR assay. For the multiplex PCR, a mixture combining 60 forward primers for TCR Vbeta segments and 13 reverse primers for TCR Jbeta segments was used. The CDR3 region of rearranged TCR beta genes was amplified from genomic DNA by a multiplex PCR assay. On the Illumina HiSeq System, the amplified TCR beta libraries were sequenced as 87-base-pair reads. The study's processing was this. A later analysis tallied tens of millions of unique TCR beta chains across the 650 to 750 repertoires, and some 10 million of those chains were shared by two or more donors. To remove PCR and sequencing errors, raw reads were error-corrected and collapsed into unique sequences using a nearest-neighbor algorithm that merged closely related sequences. V, D and J gene segments were assigned by aligning CDR3 sequences to IMGT reference sequences. Each retained sequence needed at least a six-nucleotide match to both a V gene segment and a J gene segment. Rearrangements were classified as productive when the CDR3 lacked stop codons and remained in frame with V and J, and all other rearrangements were classified as non-productive. Following IMGT convention, CDR3 was defined as the stretch from the second conserved V-encoded cysteine to the conserved J-encoded phenylalanine. In an earlier analysis of just under 600 of the donors, sequences lacking an unambiguous match to a single V gene segment were excluded. An earlier analysis of under 750 of the donors called V segments functional above 56.7% productive rearrangements and segregating when the between-donor standard deviation exceeded 5%. To diagnose cytomegalovirus status from the catalog of TCR beta chain sequences, a statistical classification framework was built. A later analysis assigned V and J genes by comparing TCR nucleotide sequences with IMGT/GENE-DB human TR gene sequences. A later analysis assigned CDR3 sequences and most-parsimonious VDJ recombination scenarios with the TCRdist pipeline. In a later analysis, every TCR beta chain was defined by the combination of its CDR3 amino acid sequence and its V-gene family, and reads without a unique V-gene family were dropped. To address suspected cross-contamination and a sequencing artifact, a later analysis removed several hundred highly shared, low-generation-probability nucleotide sequences. In a later analysis, a clonal expansion index for each public chain was calculated from normalized within-repertoire ranks of inferred template counts. In a later analysis, generation probabilities were computed using a VDJ recombination model fitted to out-of-frame rearrangements, and the results were checked against IGoR. In a later analysis, TCR-TCR, TCR-HLA and TCR-CMV co-occurrence was scored with hypergeometric tests, and a repertoire-size bias correction was applied to TCR pairs. In a later analysis, false discovery rates were estimated by permuting HLA or CMV assignments 20 times. In a later analysis, co-occurring TCRs were grouped with DBSCAN, and TCRdist sequence similarity was added when clustering was performed within HLA-allele-positive subsets. Repertoires with fewer than 30,000 or more than 120,000 public chains were left out of co-occurrence clustering, as were about 5 repertoires with anomalous nucleotide sharing. TCRdb took this table from immuneACCESS and kept in-frame rearrangements with V and J called. Such tables lack part of the clones; where checked against another copy, unresolved V genes explain under half of the gap, and the rest is unexplained. V and J calls and clone size are as listed in that table; D and trimming were resolved from the DNA. For this sample there are about 130,000 clones; 70% to 90% appear just once. 1.5% to 2% of the sample is taken by the ten largest.

This entry comes from a study of cytomegalovirus exposure and HLA in healthy donors (dated by TCRdb to 2015 to 2018). General notes on the study: In an earlier analysis of around 540 of the donors, 276 Gb of sequence data and some 100 million unique TCR beta sequences from about 190 million T cells were reported. The later analysis used no new phenotypic data to find candidate immune exposures, relying instead on TCR beta sequences and their occurrence across donors. Using immunosequencing, the study profiled T cell repertoires from approximately 700 subjects and related those repertoires to cytomegalovirus serostatus. Across approximately 400 genotyped donors of the cohort, an average of about 240,000 unique TCR beta nucleotide sequences per donor were sequenced, and 15% to 20% of those sequences were non-productive. Approximately 300 gigabases of sequencing data and roughly 80 million unique TCR sequences made up an early release that covered around 640 HLA-typed donors. An earlier analysis of around 580 of the donors used high-throughput TCR beta sequencing to judge whether each TCR beta V gene segment behaved as functional or pseudogenic. The number of typed donors differed by locus: roughly 620-630 for A, B, C, DRB1 and DQB1; 500 to 550 for DQA1; roughly 600 for DPA1; and around 470 for DPB1. Donor age, sex, ethnicity and CMV serostatus were compiled together with the repertoire data. Every repertoire in the discovery cohort had been generated on one and the same sequencing platform. To study patterns of TCR occurrence, a later analysis re-analyzed previously published TCR beta repertoires from 550 to 800 donors and added high-resolution HLA genotyping. A later genetic analysis used genome-wide SNP genotypes for about 65% of the roughly 700 donors, treating that subset as a discovery cohort. HLA typing covered class I and class II loci at four-digit resolution. Besides the first cohort of around 670 subjects, a separate validation cohort made up of around 120 different subjects was used. Several DR-DQ haplotypes were treated as single units for association and clustering because of strong linkage in the cohort. Of the roughly 420 genotyped donors, 65% to 90% were placed in the genetic ancestry cluster associated with self-reported Caucasian donors. To predict cytomegalovirus infection status, the study brought together high-throughput TCR immunosequencing, statistical association of individual TCRs with disease status, and machine learning. The study aimed to test whether cataloging public T cell receptors could reveal signatures of past pathogen exposure. The full study reports these points: Presence/absence analyses assumed roughly uniform sequencing depth across donors, an assumption that may not hold. When HLA alleles, especially DR and DQ, strongly co-occurred, TCR associations were difficult to assign to individual alleles. The classifier was reported to diagnose cytomegalovirus status with high specificity and sensitivity in both the original and validation cohorts. A later analysis associated 16,951 TCR beta sequences with specific HLA alleles at a false discovery rate of 0.05. A later analysis found that most CMV-associated TCR beta chains appeared HLA-restricted, with HLA associations seemingly driven largely by CMV exposure. It was suggested by the authors that the approach could potentially be generalized to other disease states and immunological phenotypes. A later analysis found that HLA-associated TCR beta chains were more clonally expanded and had lower generation probabilities than equally common non-associated chains. In an earlier analysis of some 550 of the donors, most TCR beta V segments were observed in productive rearrangements about 87% or about 30% of the time, broadly matching IMGT annotations. The earlier analysis of about 600 of the donors excluded about 16 rarely observed V segments, including chromosome 9 orphons, because counts were too low. The sequencing pipeline was judged likely to have produced a cluster of highly shared sequence variants as a technical artifact. A later genetic analysis reported fewer N-insertions in productive TCRs among donors in an Asian-associated ancestry cluster than the roughly 700-donor mean. A few of the identified cytomegalovirus-associated TCR beta chains were confirmed in vitro to be specific for cytomegalovirus antigens. Several of the top co-occurrence clusters appeared to be linked to parvovirus B19, influenza, CMV and Epstein-Barr virus, according to a later analysis. A total of roughly 160 TCR beta chains were listed by the study as associated with cytomegalovirus. CMV serostatus was the only immune exposure information available for the cohort. V-gene and J-gene trimming of TCR beta chains was associated with a missense DCLRE1C variant in a later genetic analysis, and the association was replicated in an independent cohort. Most TCR sequences were observed very rarely across donors, whereas some public TCRs were present in many individuals. This cohort had only TCR beta chains sequenced, and the lack of alpha or paired-chain data limited which features could be detected. A further reported finding was that TCR beta sequences accurately predicted the HLA-A and HLA-B alleles for most subjects in the first cohort. Correlated functional status among segregating V segments might reflect linkage disequilibrium, but an unknown experimental factor could not be ruled out. In a later analysis, the rate of TCR association differed among HLA loci, with DRB1 alleles having the most associated TCRs and HLA-C alleles having the fewest. Because HLA typing was missing for some donors at each locus, association tests included only the typed subset.

In total, roughly 710 healthy bone marrow donors made up the cohort. Cohort members were all nominally healthy when sampled, although unrecorded immune exposures were likely present. The donor was CMV seronegative and belonged to the group of several hundred seronegative cohort members. A peripheral blood sample was collected from each donor, and TCR beta sequencing was performed on peripheral blood mononuclear cells. Genomic DNA was extracted from the blood cell samples with the Qiagen DNeasy Blood Extraction Kit. The sample was PBMCs. This sequence was found in a boy between 5 and 17 years old in good health and CMV-seronegative.

The nucleotide sequence is TGCGCCAGCAGCCAAGAAGGAGGGGTTGGAGGGGAGCTGTTTTTT. This translates into CASSQEGGVGGELFF. The rearranged chain carries TRBV4-1 and TRBJ2-2; the D gene is perhaps TRBD2, on 6 matching bases. For CDR1 and CDR2, the germline V gene lists MGHRA and YSYEKL. The CDR3 numbers 15 residues from cysteine through phenylalanine. The read is trimmed to its CDR3 DNA, 45 bases read in frame from base 1. Trimming removed 0 bases from V and 8 bases from J, leaving 13 bases between the germline ends.